The present T cell receptor beta chain was sequenced within a study of control samples from healthy donors and cancer patients. Libraries were prepared by immunoSEQ multiplex PCR; TCRdb keeps only in-frame clonotypes and omits some of them. The sample includes about 130,000 clones, just under 95% of them seen just once. The V segment lost 6 bases and the J segment 6 bases; nucleotides outside the gene matches: 6. Germline CDR1 is MNHEY and CDR2 is SVGAGI. The CDR3 is 14 amino acids. The chain couples TRBV6-5 to TRBJ2-7, with 12 bases matching TRBD2. Specimen: PBMCs. The TCR comes from a man aged 55 to 70 with colorectal cancer. CDR3 sequence (DNA): TGTGCCAGCAGCCGAACTAGCGGGGGGTTCGAGCAGTACTTC. It yields the protein CASSRTSGGFEQYF.